This TCR beta chain was documented in a study of blood T cell repertoires in COVID-19. The wider study: Samples representing acute and convalescent COVID-19 were sourced from the United States, Italy and Spain. T cells, B-cell-depleted T cells, or PBMCs provided the cDNA or gDNA that served as material.

V dropped 3 bases and J dropped 5; count of bases not matched to a gene: 11. This CDR3 has 17 amino acids. Germline lookup yields CDR1 MNHEY and CDR2 SMNVEV (reference sequence). Authors' methods: Reference gene primers were amplified, and this amplification served to estimate nucleated cell counts. Assay used: immunoSEQ multiplex PCR; TCRdb lists only in-frame clones, some missing. V and J calls and clone size are as listed in that table; D and trimming were resolved from the DNA. Here the sample spans about 38,000 clones, roughly 90% being singletons. This sequence originates from a human donor in a cohort sampled during active COVID-19. The chain joins TRBV27 to TRBJ2-5; 11 bases are shared with TRBD2. The sample was peripheral blood. CDR3 coding DNA: TGTGCCAGCAGTTTGATTAGCGGGGGGGCCTTCGGTGAGACCCAGTACTTC. Its protein product is CASSLISGGAFGETQYF.